The rows below give T cell receptor beta chains drawn from one sample of a study of cytomegalovirus exposure and HLA in healthy donors. Some clones are missing from TCRdb's copy, which holds only in-frame ones; the method was immunoSEQ multiplex PCR. The sample comprises approximately 190,000 clones, around 84% of which are singletons, and about 2.4% rests with the top ten. The sequencing sample was made of PBMCs. The origin of the receptors is a woman aged 45 to 65 in good health and CMV-seropositive. The CDR3 runs from the conserved cysteine through the conserved F or W. D genes are given only for firm matches. Clone size is shown for a subset of rows, as once, few, many or a class of expanded clone.

TRBV4-1,14,TRBJ2-7,.,.,TGCGCCAGCAGCCAAACAGGTTCCGCCTACGAGCAGTACTTC,CASSQTGSAYEQYF
TRBV6-6,16,TRBJ1-1,TRBD1,.,TGTGCCAGCAGAGCATCGGACAGGGCAGGGAACACTGAAGCTTTCTTT,CASRASDRAGNTEAFF
TRBV27,14,TRBJ2-1,TRBD1,.,TGTGCCAGCAGTACGGGGGACAGGGGTGGAGAGCAGTTCTTC,CASSTGDRGGEQFF
TRBV18,14,TRBJ1-2,.,.,TGTGCCAGCTCACCACAACGACAGACCTATGGCTACACCTTC,CASSPQRQTYGYTF
TRBV7-6,15,TRBJ2-7,.,few,TGTGCCAGCAGCTTAGCATCAGGGCCTACCTACGAGCAGTACTTC,CASSLASGPTYEQYF
TRBV6-6,15,TRBJ2-5,.,.,TGTGCCAGCAGTTCACGTCCATCCTCGCGCGAGACCCAGTACTTC,CASSSRPSSRETQYF
TRBV30,12,TRBJ1-1,.,once,TGTGCCTGGAGTGGTAGCGGGGACGAAGCTTTCTTT,CAWSGSGDEAFF
TRBV27,13,TRBJ2-7,TRBD2,.,TGTGCCAGCAGTCTAGCGGGGGATTACGAGCAGTACTTC,CASSLAGDYEQYF
TRBV7-3,15,TRBJ2-3,TRBD2,.,TGTGCCAGCAGCTTGACGGGGGGGAGCACAGATACGCAGTATTTT,CASSLTGGSTDTQYF
TRBV6-5,15,TRBJ2-7,TRBD1,.,TGTGCCAGCAGTTATAGCCGACAGGGGAGCTACGAGCAGTACTTC,CASSYSRQGSYEQYF
TRBV7-9,18,TRBJ2-5,TRBD2,.,TGTGCCAGCAGCTTGGGACACGGCAGCGGGGGGGACCAAGAGACCCAGTACTTC,CASSLGHGSGGDQETQYF
TRBV28,14,TRBJ1-5,TRBD1,once,TGTGCCAGCAGCTATACAGGGGTGGGTCAGCCCCAGCATTTT,CASSYTGVGQPQHF
TRBV6-4,20,TRBJ2-6,.,few,TGTGCCAGCAGCTCCGCTAATCCTTACCTTATTATCTCTGGGGCCAACGTCCTGACTTTC,CASSSANPYLIISGANVLTF
TRBV7-9,12,TRBJ2-1,.,.,TGTTCCAGCAGCCCTGTCCACAATGAGCAGTTCTTC,CSSSPVHNEQFF
TRBV14,15,TRBJ2-5,.,once,TGTGCCAGCAGCCAAGAATGGGGCCCACAAGAGACCCAGTACTTC,CASSQEWGPQETQYF
TRBV11-3,12,TRBJ2-7,.,.,TGTGCCAGCAGTTCTACTCCTTACGAGCAGTACTTC,CASSSTPYEQYF
TRBV6-6,14,TRBJ2-4,TRBD2,few,TGTGCCAGCAGTTACTCAGGGAGGGCGAACATTCAGTACTTC,CASSYSGRANIQYF
TRBV6-5,11,TRBJ2-1,.,.,TGTGCCAGCAGTATTAGACTTGAGCAGTTCTTC,CASSIRLEQFF
TRBV5-1,15,TRBJ2-5,TRBD2,.,TGCGCCAGCAGCTTGAGTAGCGGGGATGGAGAGACCCAGTACTTC,CASSLSSGDGETQYF
TRBV7-9,16,TRBJ2-1,TRBD1,.,TGTGCCAGCAGCCAGATCGGACAGGGGGCCGACAATGAGCAGTTCTTC,CASSQIGQGADNEQFF
TRBV19,13,TRBJ1-2,.,.,TGTGCCAGTAGTGCGAGAGACAGGAACTCCTACACCTTC,CASSARDRNSYTF
TRBV11-2,18,TRBJ1-3,TRBD1,.,TGTGCCAGCAGCCCTGGGACAGGGGTCTACTCCTCTGGAAACACCATATATTTT,CASSPGTGVYSSGNTIYF
TRBV6-5,15,TRBJ2-6,.,few,TGTGCCAGCAGTGCAGGGTGGTCTGGGGCCAACGTCCTGACTTTC,CASSAGWSGANVLTF
TRBV28,13,TRBJ1-2,.,once,TGTGCCAGCAGAGGGGCAGACGGCTATGGCTACACCTTC,CASRGADGYGYTF
TRBV5-6,17,TRBJ2-1,TRBD1,.,TGTGCCAGCAGCTTGGTCTTAGGACAGGGATCCTACAATGAGCAGTTCTTC,CASSLVLGQGSYNEQFF
TRBV10-3,13,TRBJ2-1,TRBD1,few,TGTGCCATCAGTGGGGACAGATACAATGAGCAGTTCTTC,CAISGDRYNEQFF
TRBV14,15,TRBJ2-1,.,.,TGTGCCAGCAGCCAAGGTACGGGGGCCTACAATGAGCAGTTCTTC,CASSQGTGAYNEQFF
TRBV5-1,14,TRBJ2-5,.,.,TGCGCCAGCAGCTTAGGATCCCAGGGGGAGACCCAGTACTTC,CASSLGSQGETQYF
TRBV5-4,12,TRBJ1-1,.,.,TGTGCCAGCACCCTAACAGGCGCTGAAGCTTTCTTT,CASTLTGAEAFF
TRBV30,14,TRBJ1-2,TRBD1,.,TGTGCCTGGAGATTAGGACAGGGTGTTGGTGGCTACACCTTC,CAWRLGQGVGGYTF
TRBV7-3,18,TRBJ2-2,TRBD1,.,TGTGCCAGCAGCTCGACAGGGGACCGGGAAAGGGACACCGGGGAGCTGTTTTTT,CASSSTGDRERDTGELFF
TRBV29-1,14,TRBJ2-7,TRBD1,.,TGCAGCGTCGACAGGGACAGGGGCTACTACGAGCAGTACTTC,CSVDRDRGYYEQYF
TRBV6-5,13,TRBJ2-1,TRBD2,.,TGTGCCAGCAGTTACTCCCTGACGGGAGGTGTGTTCTTC,CASSYSLTGGVFF
TRBV5-4,16,TRBJ2-2,TRBD1,.,TGTGCCAGCAGCCGGACAGGGGGCGTTATCACCGGGGAGCTGTTTTTT,CASSRTGGVITGELFF
TRBV6-5,13,TRBJ1-2,TRBD1,.,TGTGCCAGCAGTTACTCGAGGCCCGGACAGGGCACCTTC,CASSYSRPGQGTF
TRBV18,14,TRBJ2-1,TRBD1,.,TGTGCCAGCTCACCCCAGGGACAGGGCAATGAGCAGTTCTTC,CASSPQGQGNEQFF
TRBV7-3,13,TRBJ1-1,.,few,TGTGCCAGCAGCCCCCAGGGTATGGGTGAAGCTTTCTTT,CASSPQGMGEAFF
TRBV19,15,TRBJ2-4,.,.,TGTGCCAGTAGTTTCGGGTCGCTAGCCAAAAACATTCAGTACTTC,CASSFGSLAKNIQYF
TRBV7-9,15,TRBJ1-4,.,.,TGTGCCAGCAGCTTAACCGGGGGAGCTAATGAAAAACTGTTTTTT,CASSLTGGANEKLFF
TRBV2,13,TRBJ1-2,.,.,TGTGCCAGCAGTGAAACCCGGGACTATGGCTACACCTTC,CASSETRDYGYTF
TRBV14,13,TRBJ2-3,.,.,TGTGCCAGCAGCCAATTCGGCCGAGGTACGCAGTATTTT,CASSQFGRGTQYF
TRBV7-9,17,TRBJ1-2,TRBD1,once,TGTGCCAGCAGCCCAGGGGCGTGGGACAGGGGATCTTATGGCTACACCTTC,CASSPGAWDRGSYGYTF
TRBV19,14,TRBJ1-2,.,.,TGTGCCAGTAGCCCCCAGGGGCGGCAGTTAGGCTACACCTTC,CASSPQGRQLGYTF
TRBV18,14,TRBJ2-7,TRBD1,.,TGTGCCAGCTCACCGGGACAGGGTGCCTACGAGCAGTACTTC,CASSPGQGAYEQYF
TRBV5-1,14,TRBJ1-1,.,few,TGCGCCAGCAGCTTGGGGGCGATGAACACTGAAGCTTTCTTT,CASSLGAMNTEAFF
TRBV5-1,15,TRBJ2-7,TRBD2,.,TGCGCCAGCAGCTGGGGGACTAGCGATCCCTACGAGCAGTACTTC,CASSWGTSDPYEQYF
TRBV18,17,TRBJ1-6,.,.,TGTGCCAGCTCACCACCGCATACGGGAGGGGTGGGTTCACCCCTCCACTTT,CASSPPHTGGVGSPLHF
TRBV27,13,TRBJ1-2,.,once,TGTGCCAGCAGTTTCGGCAGACTCTATGGCTACACCTTC,CASSFGRLYGYTF
TRBV6-6,13,TRBJ2-1,TRBD1,.,TGTGCCAGCAGTATGACAGGGGTCAATGAGCAGTTCTTC,CASSMTGVNEQFF